These 2 T cell receptor beta chains were sequenced from one sample in a study of Ad26.COV2.S vaccination and SARS-CoV-2 variants. Treatment specified: roughly 19 received Ad26.COV2.S at low or high dose, single or two shots; several received placebo; per-sample allocation not given. Day 63 following the first vaccine or placebo injection was when the samples were taken. Data came from immunoSEQ multiplex PCR; TCRdb stores just in-frame clones and leaves some out. The table has about 400,000 clones, about four fifths seen once. The sequencing here drew on peripheral blood, taken in a trial of Ad26.COV2.S vaccine versus placebo. Receptors were obtained from a person aged 18 to 65 who received the Ad26.COV2.S COVID-19 vaccine or a placebo.

The chain recombines TRBV3-1 (or the pseudogene TRBV3-2) with TRBJ2-5, with TRBD2 as a possible D gene (6 bases). From germline, CDR1 is LGHDT and CDR2 YNNKEL (reference sequence). The CDR3 spans 16 residues. V gave up 1 base and J gave up 4 bases, with 16 bases separating them. This CDR3 reads CASSQGVAGLTETQYF. In DNA, the CDR3 is TGTGCCAGCAGCCAAGGGGTTGCGGGGCTTACAGAGACCCAGTACTTC.

V gene TRBV6-5 combines with J gene TRBJ2-1; the D gene is possibly TRBD2 (5 bases). This CDR3 has 13 amino acids. The germline gives CDR1 MNHEY, CDR2 SVGAGI. The V end lost 0 bases, the J end lost 5 bases, and 5 bases lay between the germline ends. In DNA form, the CDR3 reads TGTGCCAGCAGTTACTCCGGGAACAATGAGCAGTTCTTC. As protein: CASSYSGNNEQFF.